A selection of T cell receptor beta chains follows, all from one sample in a study of Graves' ophthalmopathy and Graves' hyperthyroidism. One entry per CDR3 protein results from TCRdb running MiXCR on the multiplex PCR reads. The sample contains about 740,000 distinct CDR3 sequences, 35% to 50% of which appear only once. Sequencing was done on a sample of peripheral blood. The receptors here all came from an adult man with Graves' ophthalmopathy. Each CDR3 is given with its conserved first and last residue. Fields, in order: V gene, D gene, J gene, clone size, CDR3 protein, CDR3 DNA. A D gene is named only where the DNA matches it firmly. The listing skips clone size in some rows; elsewhere it reads once, few, many or a size class.

v_gene: TRBV29-1
d_gene: TRBD2
j_gene: TRBJ2-7
abundance: NA
CDR3aa: CSGSSGISYNEQYF
CDR3nt: TGCAGCGGATCTAGCGGTATATCCTACAATGAGCAGTACTTC

v_gene: TRBV11-1
d_gene: TRBD2
j_gene: TRBJ2-7
abundance: NA
CDR3aa: CASSLKTGGIYEQYF
CDR3nt: TGTGCCAGCAGCTTAAAAACGGGAGGCATTTACGAGCAGTACTTC

v_gene: TRBV7-9
d_gene: NA
j_gene: TRBJ2-2
abundance: NA
CDR3aa: CASSMRLAGELFF
CDR3nt: TGTGCCAGTAGTATGCGACTAGCCGGGGAGCTGTTTTTT

v_gene: TRBV19
d_gene: NA
j_gene: TRBJ2-2
abundance: few
CDR3aa: CASSIGRTNTGELFF
CDR3nt: TGTGCCAGTAGTATCGGCAGGACGAACACCGGGGAGCTGTTTTTT

v_gene: TRBV9
d_gene: TRBD2
j_gene: TRBJ2-7
abundance: NA
CDR3aa: CASSPGGLAVYEQYF
CDR3nt: TGTGCCAGCAGTCCCGGGGGACTAGCGGTATACGAGCAGTACTTC

v_gene: TRBV5-1
d_gene: TRBD1
j_gene: TRBJ2-7
abundance: NA
CDR3aa: CASSLLDRVSYEQYF
CDR3nt: TGCGCCAGCAGTCTCCTCGACAGGGTCTCCTACGAGCAGTACTTC

v_gene: TRBV25-1
d_gene: TRBD1
j_gene: TRBJ1-2
abundance: NA
CDR3aa: CASSDLTGSLGYTF
CDR3nt: TGTGCCAGCAGTGACCTGACAGGGAGCCTTGGCTACACCTTC

v_gene: TRBV10-3
d_gene: NA
j_gene: TRBJ2-7
abundance: many
CDR3aa: CAIRAGQSYEQYF
CDR3nt: TGTGCCATCAGAGCGGGACAGTCCTACGAGCAGTACTTC

v_gene: TRBV11-2
d_gene: TRBD1
j_gene: TRBJ1-2
abundance: many
CDR3aa: CASSSDRAGYTF
CDR3nt: TGTGCCAGCAGCTCAGACAGGGCGGGCTACACCTTC

v_gene: TRBV28
d_gene: NA
j_gene: TRBJ2-7
abundance: NA
CDR3aa: CASSLTSYRDEQYF
CDR3nt: TGTGCCAGCAGCCTAACCTCTTACAGGGACGAGCAGTACTTC

v_gene: TRBV20-1
d_gene: TRBD1
j_gene: TRBJ1-5
abundance: NA
CDR3aa: CSASSSGQGTLGPQHF
CDR3nt: TGCAGTGCTAGTAGTTCGGGACAGGGAACCCTAGGGCCCCAGCATTTT

v_gene: TRBV20-1
d_gene: TRBD1
j_gene: TRBJ2-7
abundance: many
CDR3aa: CSAREDREQYF
CDR3nt: TGCAGTGCTAGAGAGGACAGGGAGCAGTACTTC

v_gene: TRBV7-6
d_gene: NA
j_gene: TRBJ1-1
abundance: few
CDR3aa: CASSSPDGMNTEAFF
CDR3nt: TGTGCCAGCAGCTCCCCGGACGGGATGAACACTGAAGCTTTCTTT

v_gene: TRBV2
d_gene: NA
j_gene: TRBJ1-1
abundance: few
CDR3aa: CASSAGPRGNTEAFF
CDR3nt: TGTGCCAGCAGTGCAGGACCTAGGGGTAACACTGAAGCTTTCTTT

v_gene: TRBV29-1
d_gene: TRBD1
j_gene: TRBJ2-7
abundance: NA
CDR3aa: CSANLPTGISYEQYF
CDR3nt: TGCAGCGCGAATTTACCGACAGGGATCTCCTACGAGCAGTACTTC

v_gene: TRBV20-1
d_gene: TRBD1
j_gene: TRBJ1-2
abundance: few
CDR3aa: CSASNGTGDYGYTF
CDR3nt: TGCAGTGCTAGTAATGGGACAGGGGACTATGGCTACACCTTC

v_gene: TRBV29-1
d_gene: TRBD1
j_gene: TRBJ2-2
abundance: few
CDR3aa: CSGGQATGELFF
CDR3nt: TGCAGCGGTGGACAGGCGACCGGGGAGCTGTTTTTT